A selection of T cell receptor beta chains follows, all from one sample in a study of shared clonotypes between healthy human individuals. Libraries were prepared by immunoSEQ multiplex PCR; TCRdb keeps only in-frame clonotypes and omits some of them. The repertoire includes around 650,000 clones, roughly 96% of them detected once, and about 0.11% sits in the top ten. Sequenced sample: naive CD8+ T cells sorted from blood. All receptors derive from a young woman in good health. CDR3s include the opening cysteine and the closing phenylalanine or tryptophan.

CASTTEGVTNANTGELFF TRBJ2-2 TRBV28
CASSLGRGSGNTIYF TRBJ1-3 TRBV5-4
CASSQGTQGVYEQYF TRBJ2-7 TRBV4-2
CASSQDRAMSSYNEQFF TRBJ2-1 TRBV4-1
CASTRGPISNQPQHF TRBJ1-5 TRBV28
CASSEGSGSSYNEQFF TRBJ2-1 TRBV10-2
CASSPQTGMTEAFF TRBJ1-1 TRBV7-9
CASSEAPEQYF TRBJ2-7 TRBV6-1
CASSLAYVQEDYEQYF TRBJ2-7 TRBV5-1
CASRATGAYEQYF TRBJ2-7 TRBV10-2
CASTPPAQTDIQYF TRBJ2-4 TRBV7-9
CASSYSTGVIEGYTF TRBJ1-2 TRBV6-5
CASRGSGNEQFF TRBJ2-1 TRBV9
CASSLAYRADTQYF TRBJ2-3 TRBV27
CASSAGTSGTIEQYF TRBJ2-7 TRBV27
CASSRAADETQYF TRBJ2-5 TRBV5-4
CASSSVTEYEQYF TRBJ2-7 TRBV2
CASSSGGYGYTF TRBJ1-2 TRBV5-4
CASTSDGSSYNEQFF TRBJ2-1 TRBV27
CASFGSTSNQPQHF TRBJ1-5 TRBV6-1
CASSKVPYEQYF TRBJ2-7 TRBV7-9
CAWSEVKVDNEQFF TRBJ2-1 TRBV30
CSVPGTSAGTQYF TRBJ2-5 TRBV29-1
CASSALGAGVNEQYF TRBJ2-7 TRBV10-1
CSKRTSRRVWSAWPYNEQFF TRBJ2-1 TRBV29-1
CAIRGTSGQETQYF TRBJ2-5 TRBV10-3
CASSRYAVTGELFF TRBJ2-2 TRBV6-5